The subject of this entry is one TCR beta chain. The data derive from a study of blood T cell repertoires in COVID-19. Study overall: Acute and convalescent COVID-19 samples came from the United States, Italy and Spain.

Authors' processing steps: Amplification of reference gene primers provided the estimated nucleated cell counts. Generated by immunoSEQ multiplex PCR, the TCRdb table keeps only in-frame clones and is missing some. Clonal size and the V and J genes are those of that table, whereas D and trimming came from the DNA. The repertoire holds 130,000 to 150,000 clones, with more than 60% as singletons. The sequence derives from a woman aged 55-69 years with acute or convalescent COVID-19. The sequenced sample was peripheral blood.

CDR3 sequence reads: CASSQDRGLNTEAFF. In nucleotides, the CDR3 is TGCGCCAGCAGCCAAGATCGGGGGTTGAACACTGAAGCTTTCTTT. This sequence joins TRBV4-1 and TRBJ1-1, with TRBD1 as a possible D gene (5 bases). Trimming left V 0 bases short and J 0 bases short, with 8 bases between. CDR1 MGHRA and CDR2 YSYEKL come from the germline V gene. The CDR3 sequence is 15 residues long.